The 2 T cell receptor beta chains reported below all come from one sample, sequenced in a study of blood T cells in healthy people across ages. Together with a sample-barcoded 5' primer, a J-beta primer mix was included in a second PCR lasting roughly 6 to 12 cycles. TCRdb called the 5' RACE reads again in MiXCR, with one record for every CDR3 protein. The sample comprises 1.5 million to 2 million distinct CDR3 sequences, about 32% of which are singletons, and around 10% rests with the top ten. Sequenced material: blood. These receptors were taken from a woman aged 25 to 39 in good health.

The chain joins TRBV18 to TRBJ2-5; tentative D call: TRBD2 (5 bases). The tail of the sequence fits TRBJ2-7 better, so the J call may be wrong. CDR3 length: 14 residues. Germline CDR1 KGHSH, CDR2 LQKENI. CDR3 coding DNA: TGTGCCAGCTCATCGGACTCGCCTCGCCACGAGCAGTACTTC. This encodes CASSSDSPRHEQYF.

There are many counts of this clonotype. The rearrangement links TRBV5-1 to TRBJ2-5; the match to TRBD1 covers 7 bases. The germline gives CDR1 SGHRS, CDR2 YFSETQ. CDR3 length equals 14 residues. Trimming removed 6 bases from V and 5 bases from J; junction bases left unmatched: 10. The CDR3 nucleotides read TGCGCCAGCACGCCGGACAGGCTGCTGGAGACCCAGTACTTC. Amino acids: CASTPDRLLETQYF.